These T cell receptor beta chains were read from a single sample in a study of control samples from healthy donors and cancer patients. The table came from immunoSEQ multiplex PCR; TCRdb's copy has only in-frame clones and leaves some out. The sample has around 170,000 clones; roughly 90% are singletons. The source material was blood. These receptor sequences come from a woman in her 30s in good health. CDR3s include the opening cysteine and the closing phenylalanine or tryptophan. D genes are given only for firm matches. The size entry is marked missing in some rows and otherwise reads once, few, many or a size class.

clone_size d_call j_call v_call cdr3_aa cdr3_nt
. TRBD2 TRBJ2-7 TRBV5-1 CASSLGTSGSGTYEQYF TGCGCCAGCAGCCTTGGGACTAGCGGGAGTGGGACCTACGAGCAGTACTTC
. TRBD1 TRBJ2-3 TRBV7-9 CASSFPKDDRGTIDTQYF TGTGCCAGCAGCTTTCCCAAAGATGACAGGGGCACCATAGATACGCAGTATTTT
. TRBD2 TRBJ2-3 TRBV10-3 CAISEGGLAGDTQYF TGTGCCATCAGTGAGGGGGGACTAGCGGGAGATACGCAGTATTTT
once TRBD1 TRBJ1-1 TRBV18 CASSPGQGYTEAFF TGTGCCAGCTCACCGGGACAGGGGTACACTGAAGCTTTCTTT
. . TRBJ2-3 TRBV7-9 CASSLAAGASTDTQYF TGTGCCAGCAGCTTAGCGGCGGGCGCGAGCACAGATACGCAGTATTTT
. . TRBJ2-7 TRBV6-5 CASSYRSGDYEQYF TGTGCCAGCAGTTACCGTAGCGGAGACTACGAGCAGTACTTC
. . TRBJ2-7 TRBV11-1 CASSPRDDRVSYEQYF TGTGCCAGCAGCCCTCGGGACGATCGAGTGAGCTACGAGCAGTACTTC
once TRBD1 TRBJ2-4 TRBV5-1 CASSSGDRGYIQYF TGCGCCAGCAGCTCCGGGGACAGGGGTTACATTCAGTACTTC
. . TRBJ2-3 TRBV27 CASSFSPDIGTDTQYF TGTGCCAGCAGTTTTTCCCCGGACATAGGGACAGATACGCAGTATTTT
. . TRBJ1-4 TRBV28 CASTRTGGRLNEKLFF TGTGCCAGCACCCGGACGGGGGGGAGGCTTAATGAAAAACTGTTTTTT
. . TRBJ1-2 TRBV30 CAWGGTTPYGYTF TGTGCCTGGGGGGGCACGACCCCCTATGGCTACACCTTC
. . TRBJ2-3 TRBV5-5 CASSDRQAFTDTQYF TGTGCCAGCAGCGACAGACAGGCCTTCACAGATACGCAGTATTTT
. TRBD1 TRBJ1-1 TRBV2 CASSEGSQGATEAFF TGTGCCAGCAGTGAAGGATCCCAGGGGGCCACTGAAGCTTTCTTT
. . TRBJ2-5 TRBV7-2 CASSLVSTVQETQYF TGTGCCAGCAGCTTAGTTTCGACTGTCCAAGAGACCCAGTACTTC